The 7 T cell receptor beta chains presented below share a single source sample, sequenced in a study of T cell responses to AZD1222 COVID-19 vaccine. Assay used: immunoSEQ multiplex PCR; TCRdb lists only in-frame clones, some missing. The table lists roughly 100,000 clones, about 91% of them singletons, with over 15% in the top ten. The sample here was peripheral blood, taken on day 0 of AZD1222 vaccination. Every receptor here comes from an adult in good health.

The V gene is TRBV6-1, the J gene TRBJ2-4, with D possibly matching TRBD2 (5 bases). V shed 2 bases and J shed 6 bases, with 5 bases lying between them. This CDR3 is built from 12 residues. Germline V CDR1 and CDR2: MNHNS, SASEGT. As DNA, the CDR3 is TGTGCCAGCAGTGAACGGGGAAACATTCAGTACTTC. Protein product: CASSERGNIQYF.

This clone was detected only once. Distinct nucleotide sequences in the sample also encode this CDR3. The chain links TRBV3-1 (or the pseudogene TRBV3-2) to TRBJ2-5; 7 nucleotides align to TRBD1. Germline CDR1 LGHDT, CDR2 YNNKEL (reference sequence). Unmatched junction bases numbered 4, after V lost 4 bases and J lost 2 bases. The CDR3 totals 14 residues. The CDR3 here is CASSPRDRQETQYF. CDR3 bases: TGTGCCAGCAGCCCCCGGGACAGACAAGAGACCCAGTACTTC.

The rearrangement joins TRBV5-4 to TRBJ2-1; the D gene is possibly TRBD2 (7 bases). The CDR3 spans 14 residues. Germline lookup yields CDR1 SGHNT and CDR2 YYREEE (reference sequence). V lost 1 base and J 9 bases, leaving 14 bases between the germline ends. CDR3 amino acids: CASSLWGGQTEQFF. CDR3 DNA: TGTGCCAGCAGCTTGTGGGGGGGGCAGACTGAGCAGTTCTTC.

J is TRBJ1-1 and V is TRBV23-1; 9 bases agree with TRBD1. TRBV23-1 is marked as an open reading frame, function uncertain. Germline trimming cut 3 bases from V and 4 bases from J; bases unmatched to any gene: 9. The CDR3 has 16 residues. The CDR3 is CASSQIWTGDSTEAFF. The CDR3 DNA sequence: TGCGCCAGCAGTCAGATATGGACAGGGGACAGCACTGAAGCTTTCTTT.

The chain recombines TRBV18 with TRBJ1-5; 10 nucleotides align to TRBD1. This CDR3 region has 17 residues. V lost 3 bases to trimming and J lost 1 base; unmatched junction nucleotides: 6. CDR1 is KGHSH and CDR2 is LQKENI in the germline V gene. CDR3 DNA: TGTGCCAGCTCACCCCAGACAGGGGGCGAGAGCAATCAGCCCCAGCATTTT. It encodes CASSPQTGGESNQPQHF.

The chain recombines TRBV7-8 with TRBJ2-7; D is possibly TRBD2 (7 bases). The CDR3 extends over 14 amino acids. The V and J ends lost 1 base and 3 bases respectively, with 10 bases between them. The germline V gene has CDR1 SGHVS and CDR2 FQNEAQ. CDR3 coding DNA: TGTGCCAGCAGCTTAGGGCGGGGGCTCTACGAGCAGTACTTC. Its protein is CASSLGRGLYEQYF.

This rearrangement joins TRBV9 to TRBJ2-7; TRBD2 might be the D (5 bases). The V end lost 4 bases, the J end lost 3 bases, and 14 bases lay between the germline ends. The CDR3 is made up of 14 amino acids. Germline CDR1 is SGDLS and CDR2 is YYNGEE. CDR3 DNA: TGTGCCAGCAGCCCGACGGTTCGGGGCTACGAGCAGTACTTC. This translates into CASSPTVRGYEQYF. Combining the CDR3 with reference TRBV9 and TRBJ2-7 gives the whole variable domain DSGVTQTPKHLITATGQRVTLRCSPRSGDLSVYWYQQSLDQGLQFLIQYYNGEERAKGNILERFSAQQFPDLHSELNLSSLELGDSALYFCASSPTVRGYEQYFGPGTRLTVT.